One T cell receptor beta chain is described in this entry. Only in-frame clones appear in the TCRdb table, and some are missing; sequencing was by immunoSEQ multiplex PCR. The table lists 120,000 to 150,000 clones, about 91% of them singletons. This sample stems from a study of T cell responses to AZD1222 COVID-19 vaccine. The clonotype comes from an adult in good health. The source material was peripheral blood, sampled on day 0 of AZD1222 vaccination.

The CDR3 DNA reads as TGCGCCAGCAGCCAAAGCCGGACAGGGGGCGTCACCGGGGAGCTGTTTTTT. Amino acids: CASSQSRTGGVTGELFF. This chain joins TRBV4-1 and TRBJ2-2, with 11 bases identical to TRBD1. Germline V gene lookup returns CDR1 MGHRA and CDR2 YSYEKL. The CDR3 extends over 17 amino acids. J gave up 4 bases and V 2 bases, and 6 bases lay outside the gene matches.